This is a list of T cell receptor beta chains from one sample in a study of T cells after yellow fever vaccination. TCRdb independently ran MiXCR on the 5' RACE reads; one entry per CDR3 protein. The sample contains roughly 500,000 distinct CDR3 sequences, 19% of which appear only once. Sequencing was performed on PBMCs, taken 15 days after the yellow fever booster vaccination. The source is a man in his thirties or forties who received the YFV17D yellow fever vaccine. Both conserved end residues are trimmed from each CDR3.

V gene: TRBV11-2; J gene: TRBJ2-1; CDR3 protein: ASSPGTKQF
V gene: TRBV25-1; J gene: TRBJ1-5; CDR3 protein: ASSEKGRPQH
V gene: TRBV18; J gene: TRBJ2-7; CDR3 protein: ASSPRNSGLSYEQY
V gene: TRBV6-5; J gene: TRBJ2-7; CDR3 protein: ASSHSAGVGTYEQY
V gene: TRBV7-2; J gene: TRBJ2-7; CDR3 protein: ASSWTSSYEQY
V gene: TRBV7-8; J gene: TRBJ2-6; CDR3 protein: ASSLDSAGANVLT
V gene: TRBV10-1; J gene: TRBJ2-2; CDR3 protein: ASSRDRGPPNTGELF
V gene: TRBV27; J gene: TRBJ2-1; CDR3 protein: ASRGGRAYNEQF
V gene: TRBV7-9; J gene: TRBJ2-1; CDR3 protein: ASSDSGTLHEQF
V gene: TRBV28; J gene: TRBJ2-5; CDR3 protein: ASSFTGLRETQY
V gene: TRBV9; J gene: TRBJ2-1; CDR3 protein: ASSVVGGTSYNEQF